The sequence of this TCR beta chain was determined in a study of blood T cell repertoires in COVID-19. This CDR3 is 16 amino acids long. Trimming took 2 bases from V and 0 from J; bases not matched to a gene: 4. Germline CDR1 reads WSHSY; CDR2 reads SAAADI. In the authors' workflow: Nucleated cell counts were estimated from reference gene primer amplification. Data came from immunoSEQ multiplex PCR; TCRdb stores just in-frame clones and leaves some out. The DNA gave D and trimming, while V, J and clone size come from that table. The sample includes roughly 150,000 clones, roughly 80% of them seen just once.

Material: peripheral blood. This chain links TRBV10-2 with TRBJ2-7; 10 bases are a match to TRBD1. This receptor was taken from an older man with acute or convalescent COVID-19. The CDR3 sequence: CASSEGTGASSYEQYF. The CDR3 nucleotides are TGCGCCAGCAGTGAGGGGACAGGGGCTAGCTCCTACGAGCAGTACTTC.